The rows below give T cell receptor beta chains drawn from one sample of a study of molecular identifiers for immune sequencing clone quantification. TCRdb re-called the PCR reads with MiXCR, one entry per CDR3 protein. Of under 600,000 distinct CDR3 sequences detected, around 23% appear once; the ten largest clones hold under 0.8%. Sequencing used naive CD8+ T cells from blood, with Jurkat cell RNA spiked in. The receptors originated from a human donor in good health. Some libraries in this study had Jurkat cell RNA spiked in. Both conserved end residues are trimmed from each CDR3.

cdr3_aa: ASSEAAPPPNTGELF; v_call: TRBV2; j_call: TRBJ2-2
cdr3_aa: ASSSLGGAITDTQY; v_call: TRBV28; j_call: TRBJ2-3
cdr3_aa: ASSETGGTYNEQF; v_call: TRBV28; j_call: TRBJ2-1
cdr3_aa: ASSPGGVPGNTIY; v_call: TRBV9; j_call: TRBJ1-3
cdr3_aa: ASSLEQGETQY; v_call: TRBV7-6; j_call: TRBJ2-5
cdr3_aa: ASSYSWPFYGYT; v_call: TRBV6-5; j_call: TRBJ1-2
cdr3_aa: ASGSGGIRNEQF; v_call: TRBV7-9; j_call: TRBJ2-1
cdr3_aa: ASSPRPGLAVNEQF; v_call: TRBV27; j_call: TRBJ2-1
cdr3_aa: ASSHDNVAGDKAF; v_call: TRBV5-6; j_call: TRBJ1-1
cdr3_aa: ASSYVQGAHEQY; v_call: TRBV6-2/TRBV6-3; j_call: TRBJ2-7
cdr3_aa: SVVWTSYTEAF; v_call: TRBV29-1; j_call: TRBJ1-1
cdr3_aa: ASSVRTGKGPPGTDTQY; v_call: TRBV9; j_call: TRBJ2-3
cdr3_aa: SGDRVNYGYT; v_call: TRBV20-1; j_call: TRBJ1-2
cdr3_aa: ASSRSQGEGQPQH; v_call: TRBV6-5; j_call: TRBJ1-5
cdr3_aa: AISDRGFTEAF; v_call: TRBV10-3; j_call: TRBJ1-1
cdr3_aa: ASSYRGNSINSPLH; v_call: TRBV12-3/TRBV12-4; j_call: TRBJ1-6
cdr3_aa: ASSLEGVGTDTQY; v_call: TRBV18; j_call: TRBJ2-3
cdr3_aa: ASSSTGLAGGPGELF; v_call: TRBV28; j_call: TRBJ2-2
cdr3_aa: ASSRDLEDEQF; v_call: TRBV7-6; j_call: TRBJ2-1
cdr3_aa: ASSYPRASNQPQH; v_call: TRBV6-2/TRBV6-3; j_call: TRBJ1-5